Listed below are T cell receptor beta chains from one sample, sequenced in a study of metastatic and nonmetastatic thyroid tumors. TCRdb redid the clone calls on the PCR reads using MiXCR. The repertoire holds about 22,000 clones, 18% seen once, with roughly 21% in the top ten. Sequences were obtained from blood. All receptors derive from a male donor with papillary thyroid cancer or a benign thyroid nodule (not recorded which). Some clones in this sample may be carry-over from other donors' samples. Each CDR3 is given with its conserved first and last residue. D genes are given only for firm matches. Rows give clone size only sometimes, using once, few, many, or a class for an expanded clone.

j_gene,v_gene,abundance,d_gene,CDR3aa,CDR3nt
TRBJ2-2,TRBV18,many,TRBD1,CASSLADRGRLTGELFF,TGTGCCAGCTCACTCGCCGACAGGGGGCGTTTGACCGGGGAGCTGTTTTTT
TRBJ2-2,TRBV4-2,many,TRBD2,CASSQESRGGSELFF,TGTGCCAGCAGCCAAGAATCGCGGGGGGGTTCCGAGCTGTTTTTT
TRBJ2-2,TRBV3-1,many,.,CASSQDFGHAGTGELFF,TGTGCCAGCAGCCAAGATTTTGGGCACGCAGGGACCGGGGAGCTGTTTTTT
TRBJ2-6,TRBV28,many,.,CASNPGQTSGANVLTF,TGTGCCAGCAACCCGGGACAAACCTCTGGGGCCAACGTCCTGACTTTC
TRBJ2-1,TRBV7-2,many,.,CASSLPTASDEQFF,TGTGCCAGCAGCCTCCCGACCGCGTCGGATGAGCAGTTCTTC
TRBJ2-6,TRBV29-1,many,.,CSVESAGANVLTF,TGCAGCGTTGAGTCCGCCGGGGCCAACGTCCTGACTTTC
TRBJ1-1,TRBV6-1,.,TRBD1,CASSPIRGPEAFF,TGTGCCAGCAGCCCAATCAGGGGGCCTGAAGCTTTCTTT
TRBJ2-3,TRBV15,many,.,CATSRDRVTADTQYF,TGTGCCACCAGCAGAGATAGAGTCACGGCAGATACGCAGTATTTT
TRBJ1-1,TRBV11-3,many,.,CASGYGGGTEAFF,TGTGCCAGCGGATATGGAGGGGGCACTGAAGCTTTCTTT
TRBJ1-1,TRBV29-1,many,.,CSGMGGWGMNTEAFF,TGCAGCGGGATGGGTGGATGGGGGATGAACACTGAAGCTTTCTTT
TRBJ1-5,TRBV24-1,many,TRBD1,CATSDRQGTQPQHF,TGTGCCACCAGTGATAGACAGGGGACTCAGCCCCAGCATTTT
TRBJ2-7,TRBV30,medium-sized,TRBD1,CAWGTGTGVEQYF,TGTGCCTGGGGAACCGGGACAGGGGTCGAGCAGTACTTC
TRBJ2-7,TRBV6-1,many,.,CASSDDRYEQYF,TGTGCCAGCAGCGACGACCGCTACGAGCAGTACTTC
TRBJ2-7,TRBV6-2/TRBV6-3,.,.,CASSSPRGPAGEQYF,TGTGCCAGCAGTTCCCCGCGGGGGCCCGCGGGGGAGCAGTACTTC
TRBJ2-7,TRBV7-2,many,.,CASSLQGTSSYEQYF,TGTGCCAGCAGCTTACAGGGCACTAGCTCCTACGAGCAGTACTTC
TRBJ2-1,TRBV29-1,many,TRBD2,CSVEKNSGSGGEQFF,TGCAGCGTTGAAAAGAATAGCGGGAGTGGGGGTGAGCAGTTCTTC
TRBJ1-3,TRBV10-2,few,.,CASSENGFSGNTIYF,TGCGCCAGCAGTGAAAACGGATTCTCTGGAAACACCATATATTTT
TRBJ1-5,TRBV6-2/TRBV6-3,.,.,CASSYSVEGQPQHF,TGTGCCAGCAGTTATTCCGTTGAGGGTCAGCCCCAGCATTTT
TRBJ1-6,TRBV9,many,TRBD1,CASSGDRGRSPLHF,TGTGCCAGCAGCGGGGACAGGGGGCGTTCACCCCTCCACTTT
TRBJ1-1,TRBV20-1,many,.,CSARVWERVNTEAFF,TGCAGTGCTAGAGTTTGGGAGAGGGTGAACACTGAAGCTTTCTTT
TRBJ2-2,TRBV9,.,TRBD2,CASSPRLAENTGELFF,TGTGCCAGCAGCCCCCGACTAGCGGAGAACACCGGGGAGCTGTTTTTT
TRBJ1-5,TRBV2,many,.,CASSEIGNQPQHF,TGTGCCAGCAGTGAAATCGGAAATCAGCCCCAGCATTTT
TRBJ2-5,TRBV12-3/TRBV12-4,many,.,CASFRGTQSQETQYF,TGTGCCAGCTTCCGGGGCACCCAAAGCCAAGAGACCCAGTACTTC
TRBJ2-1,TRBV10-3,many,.,CAISDVGDEQFF,TGTGCCATCAGTGACGTTGGCGATGAGCAGTTCTTC
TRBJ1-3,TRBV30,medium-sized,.,CAWSGLRNTIYF,TGTGCCTGGAGTGGATTGAGAAACACCATATATTTT
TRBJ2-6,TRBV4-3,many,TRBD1,CASSQGSGGAFAFGANVLTF,TGCGCCAGCAGCCAAGGCTCAGGGGGTGCGTTTGCCTTTGGGGCCAACGTCCTGACTTTC